This paragraph covers one T cell receptor beta chain sequence. Some clones are missing from TCRdb's copy, which holds only in-frame ones; the method was immunoSEQ multiplex PCR. Of roughly 160,000 clones in the sample, around 83% were seen once. These data come from a study of blood T cell repertoires in COVID-19. The sample taken for sequencing was peripheral blood. The sequence was collected from a man aged 35 to 55 with acute or convalescent COVID-19.

CDR3 protein: CASSRPPGQGNEQYF. Here the CDR3 DNA reads TGTGCCAGCAGCCGTCCCCCGGGACAGGGAAACGAGCAGTACTTC. The rearrangement links TRBV5-5 to TRBJ2-7; 9 nucleotides match TRBD1. The CDR3 spans 15 residues. J lost 5 bases, V lost 4 bases, and 10 bases had no gene match. Germline-derived CDR1 and CDR2 are SGHKS and YYEKEE (reference sequence).